Each of the 8 T cell receptor beta chains below was sequenced from the same sample in a study of CD8 T cells in Susac syndrome. Reverse transcription of about 0.45 to 1 ug RNA was carried out with random hexamers. TCRdb recomputed calls from the immunoSEQ multiplex PCR reads with MiXCR, one row per CDR3 protein. The repertoire consists of about 300,000 distinct CDR3 sequences, with around 91% occurring once and the leading ten covering approximately 0.2%. Sequenced material: CD8+ T cells from PBMCs. Receptors were obtained from a human donor with multiple sclerosis.

The chain has TRBV6-1 and TRBJ1-1, with a weak D call TRBD1 (5 bases). This CDR3 is built from 10 residues. Germline V gives CDR1 MNHNS, CDR2 SASEGT. Trimming took off 4 bases at V and 11 bases at J, with 8 bases between the two ends. CDR3 protein: CASSAGMAFF. The CDR3 nucleotides read TGTGCCAGCAGTGCAGGGATGGCTTTCTTT.

This clonotype appeared a single time. V is TRBV5-1 and J is TRBJ2-1, with 10 bases that match TRBD1. Germline CDR1 and CDR2: SGHRS and YFSETQ. CDR3 length: 15 amino acids. Trimming cost V 4 bases and J 5 bases; bases outside gene matches: 6. The CDR3 spells CASSLRDRGHNEQFF. The CDR3 DNA follows: TGCGCCAGCAGCCTCCGGGACAGGGGCCACAATGAGCAGTTCTTC.

The chain links TRBV7-3 to TRBJ2-5; tentatively, D is TRBD1 (6 bases). The CDR3 is 14 residues long. Trimming left V 5 bases short and J 5 bases short, with 15 bases between. Germline lookup yields CDR1 SGHTA and CDR2 FQGTGA. The CDR3 region is CASSPLRRGETQYF. CDR3 bases: TGTGCCAGCAGCCCCCTTAGAAGGGGGGAGACCCAGTACTTC. Full variable domain (rest looked up from reference TRBV7-3 and TRBJ2-5): GAGVSQTPSNKVTEKGKYVELRCDPISGHTALYWYRQSLGQGPEFLIYFQGTGAADDSGLPNDRFFAVRPEGSVSTLKIQRTERGDSAVYLCASSPLRRGETQYFGPGTRLLVL.

This clonotype is a singleton in its sample. The rearrangement joins TRBV4-1 to TRBJ2-5; TRBD2 agrees at 7 bases. The V gene end was trimmed by 0 bases and the J gene end by 5 bases; junction bases not matched to a gene: 9. Looked up from germline, CDR1 is MGHRA and CDR2 is YSYEKL. CDR3 length equals 16 residues. The CDR3 protein is CASSQESGLGGETQYF. The CDR3 DNA sequence: TGCGCCAGCAGCCAAGAGAGCGGGTTGGGAGGGGAGACCCAGTACTTC.

This chain joins TRBV20-1 and TRBJ2-2; a possible D gene is TRBD2 (6 bases). The CDR3 totals 14 residues. The V end was cut by 4 bases, the J end by 6 bases, with 15 bases between. CDR1 is DFQATT and CDR2 is SNEGSKA in the germline V gene (reference sequence). CDR3 in DNA: TGCAGTGCTATGGGCGGAGGGCTGGCCGGGGAGCTGTTTTTT. Encoded protein: CSAMGGGLAGELFF.

This clonotype is a singleton in its sample. CDR3 sequence: CASSMTGGSNQPQHF. CDR3 sequence (DNA): TGTGCCAGTAGTATGACAGGGGGAAGCAATCAGCCCCAGCATTTT. The rearrangement uses TRBV19 and TRBJ1-5, with 9 positions matching TRBD1. Germline assignment: CDR1 LNHDA and CDR2 SQIVND (reference sequence). CDR3 length equals 15 residues. J was trimmed by 1 base and V by 3 bases; bases with no gene match: 1.

The chain joins TRBV27 to TRBJ2-3; D is uncertain. Germline values: CDR1 MNHEY, CDR2 SMNVEV (reference sequence). Between the trimmed V and J ends, which lost 6 bases and 3 bases, there was a span of 13 bases. This CDR3 comprises 14 residues. The CDR3 region has the DNA TGTGCCAGCAGCCGCCTTATGGGGACAGATACGCAGTATTTT. Its translation is CASSRLMGTDTQYF.

V is TRBV28 and J is TRBJ2-1, with TRBD2 identical over 10 bases. Germline V gene lookup returns CDR1 MDHEN and CDR2 SYDVKM. The V and J ends lost 7 bases and 1 base, in that order; junction bases with no gene match: 13. This CDR3 spans 18 amino acids. CDR3 bases: TGTGCCAGCATGGGAGGGATGCTAGCGGGAGAATCCTACAATGAGCAGTTCTTC. It is translated as CASMGGMLAGESYNEQFF.